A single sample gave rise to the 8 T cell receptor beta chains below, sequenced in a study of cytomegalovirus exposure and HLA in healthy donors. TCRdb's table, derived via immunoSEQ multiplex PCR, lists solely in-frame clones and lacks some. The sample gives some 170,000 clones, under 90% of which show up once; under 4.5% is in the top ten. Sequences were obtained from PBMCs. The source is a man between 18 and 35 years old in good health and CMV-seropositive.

CDR3 in DNA: TGCGCCAGCAGCCTCTACACAGATACGCAGTATTTT. Its translation is CASSLYTDTQYF. The J gene is TRBJ2-3, the V gene TRBV5-1, with D unclear. Germline CDR1 SGHRS, CDR2 YFSETQ. The V and J ends lost 4 bases and 2 bases respectively, with 5 bases between them. The CDR3 consists of 12 residues.

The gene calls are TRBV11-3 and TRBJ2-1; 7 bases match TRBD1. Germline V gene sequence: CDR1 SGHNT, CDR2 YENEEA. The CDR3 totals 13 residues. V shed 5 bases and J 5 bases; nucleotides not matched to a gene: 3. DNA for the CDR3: TGTGCCAGCAGCACGGACAGGAACAATGAGCAGTTCTTC. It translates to CASSTDRNNEQFF.

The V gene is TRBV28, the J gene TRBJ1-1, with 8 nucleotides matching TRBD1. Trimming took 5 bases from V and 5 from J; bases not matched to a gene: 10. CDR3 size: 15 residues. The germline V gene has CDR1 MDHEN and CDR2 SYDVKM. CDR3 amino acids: CASSPRTGKGTEAFF. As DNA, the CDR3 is TGTGCCAGCAGTCCGAGGACAGGGAAGGGGACTGAAGCTTTCTTT.

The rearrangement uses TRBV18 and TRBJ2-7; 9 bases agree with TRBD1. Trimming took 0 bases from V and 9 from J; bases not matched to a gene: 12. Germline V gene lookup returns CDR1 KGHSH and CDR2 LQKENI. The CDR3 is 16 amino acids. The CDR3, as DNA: TGTGCCAGCTCACCACCGGACAGGGGCACCCGGCATGGGCAGTACTTC. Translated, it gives CASSPPDRGTRHGQYF.

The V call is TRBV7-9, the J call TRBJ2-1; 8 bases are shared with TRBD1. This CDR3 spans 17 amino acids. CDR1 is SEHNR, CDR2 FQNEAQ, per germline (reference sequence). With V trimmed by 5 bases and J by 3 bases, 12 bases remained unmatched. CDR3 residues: CASSPRTGRNYYNEQFF. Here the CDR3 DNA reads TGTGCCAGCAGCCCTAGGACAGGGAGAAACTACTACAATGAGCAGTTCTTC.

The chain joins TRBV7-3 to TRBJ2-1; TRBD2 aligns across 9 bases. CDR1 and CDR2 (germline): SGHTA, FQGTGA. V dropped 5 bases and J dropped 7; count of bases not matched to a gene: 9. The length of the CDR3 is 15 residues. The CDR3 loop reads CASSLIAGVGNEQFF. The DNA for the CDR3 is TGTGCCAGCAGCCTTATAGCGGGAGTAGGTAATGAGCAGTTCTTC. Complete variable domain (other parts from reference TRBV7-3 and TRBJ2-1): GAGVSQTPSNKVTEKGKYVELRCDPISGHTALYWYRQSLGQGPEFLIYFQGTGAADDSGLPNDRFFAVRPEGSVSTLKIQRTERGDSAVYLCASSLIAGVGNEQFFGPGTRLTVL.

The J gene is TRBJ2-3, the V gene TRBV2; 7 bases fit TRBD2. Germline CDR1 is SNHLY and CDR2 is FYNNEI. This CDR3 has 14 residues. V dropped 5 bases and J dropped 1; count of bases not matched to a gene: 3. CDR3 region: CASSPGGGTDTQYF. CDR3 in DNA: TGTGCCAGCAGTCCGGGGGGAGGCACAGATACGCAGTATTTT.

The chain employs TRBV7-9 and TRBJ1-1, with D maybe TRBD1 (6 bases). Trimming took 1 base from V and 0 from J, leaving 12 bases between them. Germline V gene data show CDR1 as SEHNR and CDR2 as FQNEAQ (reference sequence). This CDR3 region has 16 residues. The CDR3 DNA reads TGTGCCAGCAGCTTAGGACTCGGGGACATGAACACTGAAGCTTTCTTT. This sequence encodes CASSLGLGDMNTEAFF.